The 5 T cell receptor beta chains given below trace back to one sample, sequenced in a study of human T cells and chemical hapten exposure. Time point described: pre-sensitization, week 0. Sample treatment: therapeutic diphenylcyclopropenone sensitization with weekly scalp DPC. MiXCR, applied by TCRdb to the RACE reads, yields one record per CDR3 protein. The sample consists of 80,000 to 100,000 distinct CDR3 sequences, approximately 9.9% of them appearing once. The material sequenced was whole blood, taken in connection with sensitization to the hapten diphenylcyclopropenone (DPC). The receptors were gathered from a woman between 40 and 50 years old with alopecia areata. Some clones in this sample may be carry-over from other donors' samples.

This chain joins TRBV20-1 and TRBJ2-5, with D possibly matching TRBD2 (6 bases). The CDR3 extends over 13 amino acids. The V end lost 3 bases, the J end lost 1 base, and 9 bases lay between the germline ends. Germline assignment: CDR1 DFQATT and CDR2 SNEGSKA (reference sequence). CDR3 protein: CSASLAVQETQYF. The CDR3 DNA reads TGCAGTGCTAGCTTAGCGGTCCAAGAGACCCAGTACTTC.

Comments on this clonotype: A read error may explain this, as a much larger clone is one base away. The CDR3 carries no conserved terminal phenylalanine or tryptophan, so it likely arises from a read error. The rearrangement joins TRBV10-3 to TRBJ2-3; possibly TRBD2 for D (5 bases). Germline V gene lookup returns CDR1 ENHRY and CDR2 SYGVKD. The CDR3 covers 13 residues. CDR3 residues: CAIESGGTHTQYL. As DNA, the CDR3 is TGTGCCATTGAATCAGGAGGCACACATACGCAGTATTTA.

In this sample, this clonotype turned up a few times. The CDR3 loop is CATSTRTGHNSPLHF. CDR3 coding DNA: TGTGCCACCAGCACCCGGACAGGCCATAATTCACCCCTCCACTTT. The chain links TRBV15 to TRBJ1-6, with 7 bases fitting TRBD1. The CDR3 runs 15 residues. The V gene's germline CDR1 is LNHNV and CDR2 YYDKDF (reference sequence). J gave up 5 bases and V 4 bases, and 5 bases lay outside the gene matches.

The chain carries TRBV4-2 and TRBJ2-3, with 7 bases aligning to TRBD1. V trimming: 4 bases; J trimming: 4 bases; junction bases outside the gene matches: 11. CDR1 and CDR2 from the germline V gene are LGHNA and YNFKEQ. This CDR3 contains 16 residues. In DNA form, the CDR3 reads TGTGCCAGCAGCCGTAAGACAGGGATTCTTGCAGATACGCAGTATTTT. Its translation: CASSRKTGILADTQYF.

This clonotype was counted ten times or more. V and J are TRBV3-1 and TRBJ2-5; D perhaps matches TRBD2 (6 bases). Germline V CDR1 and CDR2: LGHDT, YNNKEL (reference sequence). The ends were cut back, 6 bases at V and 0 bases at J, with 8 bases in the middle. The CDR3 sequence is 13 residues long. CDR3 amino acids: CASRWTNQETQYF. The CDR3 region has the DNA TGTGCCAGCAGATGGACTAACCAAGAGACCCAGTACTTC.